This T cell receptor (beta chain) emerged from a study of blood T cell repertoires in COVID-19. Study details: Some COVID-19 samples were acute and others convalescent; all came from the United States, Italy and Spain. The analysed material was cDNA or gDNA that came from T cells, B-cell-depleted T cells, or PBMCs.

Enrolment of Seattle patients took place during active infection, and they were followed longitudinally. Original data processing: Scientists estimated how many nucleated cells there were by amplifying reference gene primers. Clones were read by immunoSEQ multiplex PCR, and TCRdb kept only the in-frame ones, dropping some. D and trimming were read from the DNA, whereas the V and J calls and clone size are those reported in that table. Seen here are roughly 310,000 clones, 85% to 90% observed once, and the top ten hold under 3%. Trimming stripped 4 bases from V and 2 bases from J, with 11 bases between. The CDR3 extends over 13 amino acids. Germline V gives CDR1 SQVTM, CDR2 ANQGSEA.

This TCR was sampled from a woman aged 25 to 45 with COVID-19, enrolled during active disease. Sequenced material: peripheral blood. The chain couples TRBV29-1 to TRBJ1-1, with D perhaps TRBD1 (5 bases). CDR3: CSVGAGGNTEAFF. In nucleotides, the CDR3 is TGCAGCGTTGGAGCCGGGGGTAACACTGAAGCTTTCTTT.